The clone carrying this TCR beta chain came up a few times. Each CDR3 protein is one row after TCRdb ran MiXCR on the RACE reads. This table has about 110,000 distinct CDR3 sequences, around 10% appearing once. This sample was taken from a study of human T cells and chemical hapten exposure. Germline V gives CDR1 MNHNS, CDR2 SASEGT. Germline trimming cut 8 bases from V and 4 bases from J; bases unmatched to any gene: 17. The CDR3 sequence is 17 residues long. As to time point: patch test 1, 2 weeks after DPC sensitization. Treatment specified: therapeutic diphenylcyclopropenone sensitization with weekly scalp DPC.

V is TRBV6-1 and J is TRBJ2-3; 8 bases are shared with TRBD1. This TCR came from a woman aged 40 to 49 with alopecia areata. Some clones in this sample may be carry-over from other donors' samples. Material: whole blood, obtained in connection with sensitization to the hapten diphenylcyclopropenone (DPC). The CDR3 DNA sequence: TGTGCCAGCCCCTCCCCCTGGACAGGGAGGATGGCAGATACGCAGTATTTT. It specifies CASPSPWTGRMADTQYF.